This T cell receptor beta chain was documented in a study of shared clonotypes between healthy human individuals. Overall study context: Per-donor plates numbered three CD4 naive, three CD4 memory, two CD8 naive and one CD8 memory.

This clone was recorded only once. This same CDR3 is encoded by further DNA sequences in the sample. Germline assignment: CDR1 SGHRS and CDR2 YFSETQ. V gave up 3 bases and J gave up 2 bases; unmatched junction bases: 4. This CDR3 comprises 16 residues. Clones were sequenced by immunoSEQ multiplex PCR, and TCRdb holds only the in-frame ones, with some missing. The table lists approximately 2.5 million clones, 80% to 95% of them singletons. Sequencing used naive CD4+ T cells from PBMCs. Documented subset: CD45RA+ positively selected. The TCR originated in a young man in good health. Some clones in this sample may be carry-over from other donors' samples. The chain combines TRBV5-1 with TRBJ2-2; TRBD2 matches at 10 bases. The CDR3 sequence is CASSSGLAVNTGELFF. The CDR3 DNA follows: TGCGCCAGCAGCTCTGGACTAGCGGTTAACACCGGGGAGCTGTTTTTT.